The rows below give T cell receptor beta chains drawn from one sample of a study of Graves' ophthalmopathy and Graves' hyperthyroidism. TCRdb reprocessed the multiplex PCR reads via MiXCR and lists one record per CDR3 protein. The sample lists over a million distinct CDR3 sequences, roughly two fifths occurring once. Sequencing was performed on peripheral blood or thyroid tissue (not recorded which). These receptors were collected from an adult man with Graves' hyperthyroidism. Each CDR3 is given with its conserved first and last residue. Fields, in order: V gene, J gene, CDR3 length, CDR3 protein.

v_gene: TRBV4-1; j_gene: TRBJ2-7; len: 13; CDR3aa: CASSKGTSYEQYF
v_gene: TRBV6-1; j_gene: TRBJ1-2; len: 13; CDR3aa: CASRPGQGAGYTF
v_gene: TRBV29-1; j_gene: TRBJ2-7; len: 14; CDR3aa: CSALGQGAGGEQYF
v_gene: TRBV20-1; j_gene: TRBJ2-7; len: 13; CDR3aa: CSAQEGGVYEQYF
v_gene: TRBV7-9; j_gene: TRBJ1-1; len: 15; CDR3aa: CASSILGTGNTEAFF
v_gene: TRBV20-1; j_gene: TRBJ2-7; len: 13; CDR3aa: CSVWDPKSYEQYF
v_gene: TRBV9; j_gene: TRBJ2-2; len: 15; CDR3aa: CASSGDRKNTGELFF
v_gene: TRBV30; j_gene: TRBJ1-2; len: 13; CDR3aa: CACNYATSKDYTF
v_gene: TRBV9; j_gene: TRBJ1-2; len: 17; CDR3aa: CASSVNRGRQVPYGYTF
v_gene: TRBV20-1; j_gene: TRBJ1-4; len: 13; CDR3aa: CSARPGANEKLFF
v_gene: TRBV4-3; j_gene: TRBJ1-2; len: 15; CDR3aa: CASSPRRGDGYGYTF
v_gene: TRBV29-1; j_gene: TRBJ2-5; len: 14; CDR3aa: CSVDGQGRQETQYF
v_gene: TRBV4-3; j_gene: TRBJ1-4; len: 16; CDR3aa: CASSPDLKSGHEKLFF
v_gene: TRBV11-2; j_gene: TRBJ2-2; len: 21; CDR3aa: CASSLAKIAARRIPYTGELFF
v_gene: TRBV6-4; j_gene: TRBJ1-5; len: 14; CDR3aa: CASSDFHTDQPQHF
v_gene: TRBV9; j_gene: TRBJ1-5; len: 14; CDR3aa: CASSVDSSGQPQHF
v_gene: TRBV7-8; j_gene: TRBJ1-1; len: 14; CDR3aa: CASTVDRFDTEAFF
v_gene: TRBV7-8; j_gene: TRBJ1-4; len: 14; CDR3aa: CASSFGGMKEKLFF
v_gene: TRBV2; j_gene: TRBJ1-6; len: 12; CDR3aa: CASRAGGSPLHF
v_gene: TRBV4-3; j_gene: TRBJ2-5; len: 15; CDR3aa: CASSQDLLVRETQYF
v_gene: TRBV2; j_gene: TRBJ1-5; len: 18; CDR3aa: CASSRMQGPFESNQPQHF
v_gene: TRBV25-1; j_gene: TRBJ1-5; len: 13; CDR3aa: CARSMSSNQPQHF
v_gene: TRBV7-9; j_gene: TRBJ2-5; len: 15; CDR3aa: CASSLSWGRQETQYF
v_gene: TRBV28; j_gene: TRBJ1-2; len: 14; CDR3aa: CASSSTGQGPGYTF
v_gene: TRBV12-3/TRBV12-4; j_gene: TRBJ1-1; len: 14; CDR3aa: CASSLLSMGTEAFF
v_gene: TRBV29-1; j_gene: TRBJ1-4; len: 14; CDR3aa: CSGWAGTVSEKLFF
v_gene: TRBV4-3; j_gene: TRBJ1-4; len: 15; CDR3aa: CASSQERGSFEKLFF
v_gene: TRBV19; j_gene: TRBJ2-7; len: 15; CDR3aa: CASSMISGGPYEQYF
v_gene: TRBV7-2; j_gene: TRBJ1-2; len: 17; CDR3aa: CASSPRTWDRGEYGYTF
v_gene: TRBV5-6; j_gene: TRBJ1-2; len: 13; CDR3aa: CASSPGQEWFYTF
v_gene: TRBV6-5; j_gene: TRBJ1-2; len: 16; CDR3aa: CASSVFHQVADYGYTF
v_gene: TRBV10-2; j_gene: TRBJ2-1; len: 14; CDR3aa: CASSEPTSVREQFF
v_gene: TRBV24-1; j_gene: TRBJ2-5; len: 12; CDR3aa: CATRGAQGNQYF
v_gene: TRBV10-3; j_gene: TRBJ1-3; len: 15; CDR3aa: CAISDGGTAGNTIYF
v_gene: TRBV5-6; j_gene: TRBJ1-3; len: 16; CDR3aa: CASSPFEQWSGNTIYF
v_gene: TRBV20-1; j_gene: TRBJ2-2; len: 13; CDR3aa: CSARGASGGELFF
v_gene: TRBV4-3; j_gene: TRBJ2-6; len: 17; CDR3aa: CASSQEQGASGANVLTF
v_gene: TRBV7-9; j_gene: TRBJ2-6; len: 11; CDR3aa: CASGEDNVLTF
v_gene: TRBV5-4; j_gene: TRBJ1-2; len: 14; CDR3aa: CASRWTGTGSGYTF
v_gene: TRBV7-2; j_gene: TRBJ2-5; len: 14; CDR3aa: CASSLLSDQETQYF
v_gene: TRBV9; j_gene: TRBJ2-7; len: 15; CDR3aa: CASSVGPSGMNEQYF
v_gene: TRBV10-3; j_gene: TRBJ2-5; len: 17; CDR3aa: CASSYSPPEGRQETQYF
v_gene: TRBV4-1; j_gene: TRBJ1-1; len: 15; CDR3aa: CASSQETPGLSEAFF
v_gene: TRBV7-2; j_gene: TRBJ1-2; len: 13; CDR3aa: CASRTGTAYGYTF
v_gene: TRBV7-2; j_gene: TRBJ1-4; len: 17; CDR3aa: CASSPDGQGATNEKLFF
v_gene: TRBV7-9; j_gene: TRBJ2-7; len: 19; CDR3aa: CASSPPGGRIAVPSYEQYF
v_gene: TRBV12-3/TRBV12-4; j_gene: TRBJ2-5; len: 16; CDR3aa: CASSLASGGLHETQYF
v_gene: TRBV19; j_gene: TRBJ1-6; len: 15; CDR3aa: CASSIFETGNSPLHF
v_gene: TRBV10-3; j_gene: TRBJ1-6; len: 13; CDR3aa: CATLGERNSPLHF
v_gene: TRBV4-2; j_gene: TRBJ2-2; len: 16; CDR3aa: CASRDTTGIDTGELFF
v_gene: TRBV24-1; j_gene: TRBJ2-5; len: 20; CDR3aa: CATSDLGPGGGPKEQETQHF
v_gene: TRBV20-1; j_gene: TRBJ1-5; len: 14; CDR3aa: CSARDPRQNQPQHF
v_gene: TRBV7-2; j_gene: TRBJ2-6; len: 16; CDR3aa: CASSSVRGSGANVLTF